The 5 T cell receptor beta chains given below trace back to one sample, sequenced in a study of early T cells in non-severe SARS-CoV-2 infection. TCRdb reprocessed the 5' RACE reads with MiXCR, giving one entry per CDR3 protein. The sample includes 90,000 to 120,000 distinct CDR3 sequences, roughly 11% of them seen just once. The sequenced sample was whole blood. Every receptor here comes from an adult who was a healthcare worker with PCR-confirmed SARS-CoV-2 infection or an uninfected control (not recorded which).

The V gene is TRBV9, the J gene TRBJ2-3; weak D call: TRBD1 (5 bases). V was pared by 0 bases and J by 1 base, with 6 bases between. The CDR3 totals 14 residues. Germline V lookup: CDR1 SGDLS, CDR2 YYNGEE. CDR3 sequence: CASSVEGGTDTQYF. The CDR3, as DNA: TGTGCCAGCAGCGTAGAAGGGGGCACAGATACGCAGTATTTT.

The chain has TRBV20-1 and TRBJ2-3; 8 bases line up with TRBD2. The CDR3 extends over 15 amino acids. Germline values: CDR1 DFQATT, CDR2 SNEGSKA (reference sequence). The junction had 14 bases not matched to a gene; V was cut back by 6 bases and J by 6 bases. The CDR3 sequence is CSAKRPKSGSDTQYF. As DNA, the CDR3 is TGCAGTGCCAAGAGGCCCAAAAGCGGGAGTGATACGCAGTATTTT.

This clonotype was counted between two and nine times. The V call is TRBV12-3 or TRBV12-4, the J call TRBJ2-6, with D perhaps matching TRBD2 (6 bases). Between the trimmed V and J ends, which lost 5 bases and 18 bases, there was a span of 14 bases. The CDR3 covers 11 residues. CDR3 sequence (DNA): TGTGCCAGCAGTCCTCGGGGGATCCAGACTTTC. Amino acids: CASSPRGIQTF.

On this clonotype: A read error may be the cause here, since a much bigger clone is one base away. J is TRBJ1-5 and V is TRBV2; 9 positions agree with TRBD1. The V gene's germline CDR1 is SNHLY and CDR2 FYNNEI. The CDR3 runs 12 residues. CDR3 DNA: TGTGCCAGCAGGACAGGGGGTCAGACCCAGCATTTT. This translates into CASRTGGQTQHF.

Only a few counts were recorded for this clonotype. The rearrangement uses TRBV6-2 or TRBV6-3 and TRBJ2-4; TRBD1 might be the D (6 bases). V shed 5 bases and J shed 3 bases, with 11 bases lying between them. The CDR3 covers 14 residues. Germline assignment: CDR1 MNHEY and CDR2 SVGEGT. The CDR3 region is CASSLTGGKNIQYF. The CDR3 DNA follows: TGTGCCAGCAGTCTGACAGGAGGCAAAAACATTCAGTACTTC.